Shown below are 9 T cell receptor beta chains from a single sample sequenced in a study of shared clonotypes between healthy human individuals. The protocol was immunoSEQ multiplex PCR, while the TCRdb copy is restricted to in-frame clones and leaves out a portion. This sample carries some 2.3 million clones, more than 85% of them seen once, and the ten largest clones take 0.39%. Sequenced: naive CD4+ T cells from PBMCs. Subset denoted: CD45RA+ positively selected. These receptors came from a young man in good health. Some clones in this sample may be carry-over from other donors' samples.

The rearrangement links TRBV5-1 to TRBJ2-5; a weak D match, TRBD2 (6 bases). Germline CDR1 SGHRS, CDR2 YFSETQ. The CDR3 contains 14 residues. Trimming stripped 4 bases from V and 5 bases from J, with 15 bases between. The CDR3 nucleotides are TGCGCCAGCAGCAGAAGGGACTCGGGGGAGACCCAGTACTTC. Translated: CASSRRDSGETQYF.

The chain links TRBV7-2 to TRBJ1-5; a weak D match, TRBD1 (5 bases). CDR3 length: 15 amino acids. V gave up 5 bases and J gave up 2 bases, with 13 bases separating them. From germline, CDR1 is SGHTA and CDR2 FQGNSA. This CDR3 is CASSNRGGGNQPQHF. The CDR3 DNA follows: TGTGCCAGCAGCAATCGGGGGGGTGGCAATCAGCCCCAGCATTTT. The whole variable domain, filled in from reference TRBV7-2 and TRBJ1-5, reads GAGVSQSPSNKVTEKGKDVELRCDPISGHTALYWYRQSLGQGLEFLIYFQGNSAPDKSGLPSDRFSAERTGGSVSTLTIQRTQQEDSAVYLCASSNRGGGNQPQHFGDGTRLSIL.

The gene calls are TRBV10-1 and TRBJ2-1; 12 nucleotides match TRBD1. CDR3 length: 18 amino acids. Germline CDR1 WNHNN, CDR2 SYGVQD (reference sequence). J gave up 8 bases and V 4 bases, and 15 bases lay outside the gene matches. The CDR3 spells CASSAIPGTGGFRYEQFF. CDR3 in DNA: TGCGCCAGCAGTGCCATCCCCGGGACAGGGGGCTTTCGCTATGAGCAGTTCTTC.

J is TRBJ1-4 and V is TRBV7-2; 9 bases align to TRBD1. Trimming at V came to 5 bases and at J to 7 bases, leaving 11 bases not matched to a gene. Germline CDR1 reads SGHTA; CDR2 reads FQGNSA. This CDR3 contains 16 residues. The CDR3 DNA follows: TGTGCCAGCAGCCTCTCCTCCGGGACAGGGTCTGAAAAACTGTTTTTT. Amino acids: CASSLSSGTGSEKLFF.

This chain links TRBV28 with TRBJ1-2; 7 bases line up with TRBD1. J lost 3 bases, V lost 1 base, and 20 bases had no gene match. Germline loops: CDR1 MDHEN, CDR2 SYDVKM. The CDR3 contains 20 residues. CDR3 in DNA: TGTGCCAGCAGTTTATTGATTTTCGGTCCAGGGGGTCTGGCGGACTATGGCTACACCTTC. Encoded protein: CASSLLIFGPGGLADYGYTF.

V usage is TRBV5-8 and J usage is TRBJ2-3; 8 bases are shared with TRBD2. There are 16 residues in the CDR3. Germline V gene lookup returns CDR1 SGHTS and CDR2 YDEGEE. The ends lost 0 bases at V and 0 bases at J; junction bases unmatched: 3. In nucleotides, the CDR3 is TGTGCCAGCAGCTTGGGGAGCGGGGGTAGCACAGATACGCAGTATTTT. It encodes CASSLGSGGSTDTQYF.

The chain employs TRBV18 and TRBJ1-2, with 7 bases identical to TRBD1. The junction had 4 bases not matched to a gene; V was cut back by 5 bases and J by 4 bases. This CDR3 has 13 residues. Germline loops: CDR1 KGHSH, CDR2 LQKENI. CDR3 loop: CASSFDRVYGYTF. The CDR3 coding sequence is TGTGCCAGCTCATTCGACAGGGTCTATGGCTACACCTTC.

The rearrangement joins TRBV28 to TRBJ2-7, with D perhaps given as TRBD1 or TRBD2 (5 bases each). Looked up from germline, CDR1 is MDHEN and CDR2 is SYDVKM. Trimming took 5 bases from V and 0 from J, leaving 14 bases between them. This CDR3 spans 15 amino acids. The CDR3 nucleotides are TGTGCCAGCAGTGCCTGGGACCGGAGCTCCTACGAGCAGTACTTC. Translating gives CASSAWDRSSYEQYF.

This chain joins TRBV28 and TRBJ1-1, with 8 bases that match TRBD1. In germline, CDR1 is MDHEN, CDR2 SYDVKM. The CDR3 has 13 residues. Trimming cost V 10 bases and J 5 bases; bases outside gene matches: 9. The CDR3 coding sequence is TGTGCCACCTTCACAGGGGGGTGGACTGAAGCTTTCTTT. Its translation: CATFTGGWTEAFF.